Following are 5 T cell receptor beta chains from one sample sequenced in a study of identical twins (TCRdb year 2016). To prepare the library, 5' RACE was applied. Sequencing relied on an Illumina HiSeq 2000. TCRdb reworked the public reads: Q25 trimming with fastp, MiXCR clone assembly, productive beta chains retained. Records with the same CDR3 protein are collapsed into one entry carrying the most frequent genes and DNA. The sample records just under 650,000 distinct CDR3 sequences, roughly 7.1% of which are singletons. The ten biggest clones cover 1.6% of the sample. The sample was also linked to a second study, of yellow fever vaccine responses in identical twins.

The sequenced material came from PBMCs. These receptors came from a woman aged 18-29 years in good health.

The chain employs TRBV5-1 and TRBJ1-1; possibly TRBD1 for D (5 bases). In germline, CDR1 is SGHRS, CDR2 YFSETQ. The CDR3 is made up of 15 amino acids. The V end lost 0 bases, the J end lost 4 bases, and 13 bases lay between the germline ends. This CDR3 reads CASSLGGGLSTEAFF. The DNA for the CDR3 is TGCGCCAGCAGCTTGGGGGGGGGGTTGAGCACTGAAGCTTTCTTT.

This clonotype appeared many times. The chain recombines TRBV15 with TRBJ1-5; D ambiguous. V dropped 0 bases and J dropped 2 bases, with 8 bases sitting between them. Germline V gene lookup returns CDR1 LNHNV and CDR2 YYDKDF (reference sequence). The CDR3 is 15 residues long. The CDR3 coding sequence is TGTGCCACCAGCAGAGATGGCCAGGGCAATCAGCCCCAGCATTTT. Its protein is CATSRDGQGNQPQHF.

In this sample, this clonotype turned up many times. This chain connects TRBV28 to TRBJ2-2, with no clear D. The CDR3 sequence is 16 residues long. V was cut by 1 base and J by 0 bases, with 9 bases left in between. The germline CDR1 and CDR2 sequences are MDHEN and SYDVKM. The CDR3 DNA reads TGTGCCAGCAGTTTATTGGGGAACGCGAACACCGGGGAGCTGTTTTTT. Amino acid sequence: CASSLLGNANTGELFF.

This clonotype was counted many times. The V call is TRBV5-1, the J call TRBJ2-5; TRBD2 matches at 12 bases. The CDR3 is made up of 16 amino acids. In germline, CDR1 is SGHRS, CDR2 YFSETQ. V trimming: 5 bases; J trimming: 5 bases; junction bases outside the gene matches: 10. DNA of the CDR3: TGCGCCAGCAGTCCCCTGACTAGCGGGAGTCGTGAGACCCAGTACTTC. Residues: CASSPLTSGSRETQYF. Based on the CDR3 plus reference TRBV5-1 and TRBJ2-5, the full variable domain is KAGVTQTPRYLIKTRGQQVTLSCSPISGHRSVSWYQQTPGQGLQFLFEYFSETQRNKGNFPGRFSGRQFSNSRSEMNVSTLELGDSALYLCASSPLTSGSRETQYFGPGTRLLVL.

The rearrangement links TRBV10-2 to TRBJ2-7; D is unclear. Germline-derived CDR1 and CDR2 are WSHSY and SAAADI. Trimming removed 0 bases from V and 3 bases from J, with 6 bases in between. This CDR3 spans 13 amino acids. The CDR3 sequence is CASSESTFYEQYV. CDR3 sequence (DNA): TGCGCCAGCAGTGAGTCGACATTCTACGAGCAGTACGTC.